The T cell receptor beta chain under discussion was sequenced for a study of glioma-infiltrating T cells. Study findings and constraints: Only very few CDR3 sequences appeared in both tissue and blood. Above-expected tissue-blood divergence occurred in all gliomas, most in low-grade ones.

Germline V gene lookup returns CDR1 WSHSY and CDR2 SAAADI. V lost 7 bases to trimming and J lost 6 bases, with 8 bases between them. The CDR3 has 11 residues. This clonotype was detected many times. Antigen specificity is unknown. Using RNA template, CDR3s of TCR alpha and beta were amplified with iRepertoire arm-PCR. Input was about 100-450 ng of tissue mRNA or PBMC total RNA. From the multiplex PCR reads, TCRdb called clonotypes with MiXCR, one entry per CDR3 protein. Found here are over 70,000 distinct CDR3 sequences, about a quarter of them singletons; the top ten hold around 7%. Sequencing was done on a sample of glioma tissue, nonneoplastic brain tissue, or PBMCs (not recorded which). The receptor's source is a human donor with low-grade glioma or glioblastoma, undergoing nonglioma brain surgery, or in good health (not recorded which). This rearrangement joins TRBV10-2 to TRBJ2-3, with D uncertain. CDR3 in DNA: TGCGCCAGCATATCCCGGGATACGCAGTATTTT. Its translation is CASISRDTQYF.